The following is a T cell receptor (beta chain) sequence with its context. Trimming shortened V by 0 bases and J by 6 bases, and 11 bases separated the two germline ends. The germline CDR1 and CDR2 sequences are LGHDT and YNNKEL (reference sequence). The CDR3 is made up of 15 amino acids. The data stem from a study of control samples from healthy donors and cancer patients. Assay used: immunoSEQ multiplex PCR; TCRdb lists only in-frame clones, some missing. The sample lists under 200,000 clones; 96% were seen once. This TCR came from a woman in her 30s in good health. Sequenced: blood. This chain links TRBV3-1 (or the pseudogene TRBV3-2) with TRBJ2-2; the D is unclear. The CDR3 loop reads CASSQEESVAGELFF. The DNA for the CDR3 is TGTGCCAGCAGCCAAGAGGAGAGCGTGGCCGGGGAGCTGTTTTTT.